The T cell receptor (beta chain) described here comes from a study of blood T cell repertoires in COVID-19 (dated by TCRdb to 2018 to 2020). Background on the whole study: The collaborator samples originated in the United States, Italy and Spain and spanned the acute and convalescent phases of COVID-19. The dataset comprised deeply sampled blood TCRbeta repertoires from subjects exposed to, actively infected with, or recovered from COVID-19. The material from the prospective study consisted of cDNA or gDNA derived from T cells, B-cell-depleted T cells, or PBMCs. A freely available public database, intended as a resource for researchers studying the immune response to SARS-CoV-2, is where the repertoires were released. Nearly every sample came with metadata listing a de-identified subject ID, COVID-19 status, age in years and sex. The samples were drawn from the first 160 participants of the ongoing ImmuneRACE study and from 950 to 1,500 subjects provided by 6 global collaborators. Where available, HLA class I and class II types were obtained from metadata supplied by the sample provider rather than from assay-based typing.

In the prospective study, participants were roughly 18 to 89 years old, resided in about two dozen geographic areas of the United States, and were enrolled through a virtual design. In the prospective study, participants were assigned to cohorts based on the clinical history participants reported in a screening survey and a study questionnaire. For ImmuneRACE Cohort 3, a participant was defined as recovered based on two consecutive negative NP/OP PCR tests, clearance by a healthcare professional, or resolution of symptoms. Each participant in the prospective study had whole blood, serum and a nasopharyngeal or oropharyngeal swab collected by mobile phlebotomists. Additional blood draws and questionnaires over a 2-month period could optionally be provided by prospective study participants. Blood samples from the prospective study were shipped frozen or at room temperature prior to DNA extraction.

General study outcomes and caveats: The quantity of clinical and demographic metadata differed by source and by participant and was supplied without curation.

To note about this clone: The specificity of this receptor is unknown. The record has no base qualities; no much larger clone is one base away.

TCRbeta CDR3 regions were amplified from genomic DNA using the immunoSEQ Assay, a bias-controlled multiplex PCR. From the authors' description of their analysis: The number of nucleated cells in each sample was estimated by amplification of reference gene primers within the assay. To quantify the absolute abundance of each unique TCRbeta CDR3 rearrangement, sequence reads were collapsed and filtered. Productive Simpson clonality was computed per sample as the square root of Simpson's diversity index over productive rearrangements. TCRdb holds this immuneACCESS table with in-frame rearrangements only. Some clones are missing; in checked studies, unresolved V genes explain under half, and the rest has no known cause. V and J calls and clone size are those listed in that table; D and trimming were worked out from the DNA. The sample yields about 130,000 clones; 70% to 90% were counted once. About 2.5% of the sample comes from the top ten.

From the cysteine up to the phenylalanine, the CDR3 has a length of 14 residues. Just the 42-base CDR3 DNA is kept, in frame starting at base 1. Clipping removes 5 bases from V and 7 bases from J, with 7 as the unmatched junction base count. CDR1 and CDR2 were assigned from the germline V gene (reference sequence) as MNHEY and SMNVEV. The chain couples TRBV27 to TRBJ1-2, with 10 middle bases fitting TRBD1. The clonotype was recovered from a woman between 50 and 59 years old who had recovered from COVID-19. Material for sequencing was PBMCs or T cells enriched from blood (not recorded which). The CDR3 protein sequence reads: CASSARQGAGGYTF. The nucleotides are TGTGCCAGCAGTGCCAGACAGGGGGCGGGTGGCTACACCTTC.